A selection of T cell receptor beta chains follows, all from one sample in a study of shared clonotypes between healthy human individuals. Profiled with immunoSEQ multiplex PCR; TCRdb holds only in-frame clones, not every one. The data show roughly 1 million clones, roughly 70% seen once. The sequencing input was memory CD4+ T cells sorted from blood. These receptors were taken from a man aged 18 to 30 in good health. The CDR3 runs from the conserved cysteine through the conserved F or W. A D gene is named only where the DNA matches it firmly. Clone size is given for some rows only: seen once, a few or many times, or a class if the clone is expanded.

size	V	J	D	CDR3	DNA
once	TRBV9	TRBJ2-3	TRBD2	CASSTSGASTDTQYF	TGTGCCAGCAGCACTAGCGGGGCTAGCACAGATACGCAGTATTTT
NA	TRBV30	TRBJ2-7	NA	CAWGGGTYEQYF	TGTGCCTGGGGGGGCGGGACCTACGAGCAGTACTTC
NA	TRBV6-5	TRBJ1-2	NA	CASSQGYGYTF	TGTGCCAGCAGCCAGGGATATGGCTACACCTTC
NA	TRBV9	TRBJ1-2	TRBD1	CASSAGGQGRNYGYTF	TGTGCCAGCAGCGCAGGCGGACAGGGCAGGAACTATGGCTACACCTTC
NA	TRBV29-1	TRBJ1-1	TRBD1	CSVEVIDRGFTEAFF	TGCAGCGTTGAGGTTATCGACAGGGGGTTCACTGAAGCTTTCTTT
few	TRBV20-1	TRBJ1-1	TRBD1	CSGSQGDEAFF	TGCAGTGGTTCCCAGGGGGATGAAGCTTTCTTT
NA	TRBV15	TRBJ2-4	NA	CATSPRRTAALAKNIQYF	TGTGCCACCAGCCCCCGAAGGACGGCAGCACTAGCCAAAAACATTCAGTACTTC
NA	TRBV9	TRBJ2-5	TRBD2	CASSPGLAGGRWETQYF	TGTGCCAGCAGCCCCGGACTAGCGGGGGGAAGGTGGGAGACCCAGTACTTC
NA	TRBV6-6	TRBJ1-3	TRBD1	CATYQQGSLSGNTIYF	TGTGCCACCTACCAACAGGGGTCCTTATCTGGAAACACCATATATTTT
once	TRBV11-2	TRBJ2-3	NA	CASSSSDTQYF	TGTGCCAGCAGCTCGTCGGATACGCAGTATTTT
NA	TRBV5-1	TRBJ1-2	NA	CASSLTWDGAGGYTF	TGCGCCAGCAGCTTGACCTGGGACGGGGCCGGCGGCTACACCTTC
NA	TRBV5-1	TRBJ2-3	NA	CASSPQGFTDTQYF	TGCGCCAGCAGCCCACAGGGTTTTACAGATACGCAGTATTTT
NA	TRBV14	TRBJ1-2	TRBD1	CASSQLGQGPTNYGYTF	TGTGCCAGCAGCCAACTGGGACAGGGACCTACTAACTATGGCTACACCTTC
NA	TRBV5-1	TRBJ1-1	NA	CASSLGSVGNTEAFF	TGCGCCAGCAGCTTGGGTTCCGTGGGGAACACTGAAGCTTTCTTT
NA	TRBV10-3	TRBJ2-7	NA	CAISVGYEQYF	TGTGCCATCAGTGTGGGGTACGAGCAGTACTTC
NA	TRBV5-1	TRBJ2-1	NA	CASSLEVGEQFF	TGCGCCAGCAGCTTGGAGGTTGGTGAGCAGTTCTTC